The entry below gives a single TCR beta chain sequence along with its context. Its antigen specificity is not known. Base quality data are lacking; no much larger clone is found one base away. The source of the sample is a study of OX40 agonist ivuxolimab in advanced cancers. In terms of the full investigation: The costimulatory receptor OX40 (CD134) was targeted by ivuxolimab, a fully human IgG2 agonistic monoclonal antibody. Intravenous ivuxolimab was administered to patients every 2 weeks at six dose levels: 0.01, 0.1, 0.3, 1.5, 3 and 10 mg/kg. Among the roughly 52 dose-escalation patients, around 20 had hepatocellular carcinoma, roughly 15 melanoma, 9 renal cell carcinoma and 9 head and neck cancer. The dose-escalation cohort was around 83% male with a mean age of approximately 60 years, ranging from roughly 23 to 79. Patients were allowed to have had prior anti-PD-1, anti-PD-L1 or anti-CTLA-4 therapy, and approximately 40% of the dose-escalation patients had previously received checkpoint inhibitors. Partial responses occurred in three dose-escalation patients: two with cutaneous melanoma and one with hepatocellular carcinoma. Peripheral TCRbeta sequencing aimed to test whether ivuxolimab altered TCR sequence diversity and caused clonal T-cell expansion. The paper reports the monotherapy dose-escalation portion (N ≈ 52 patients) of the phase I ivuxolimab trial.

Genomic DNA was isolated from the sorted cells so that the TCRbeta CDR3 region could be sequenced. The immunoSEQ Assay was used to sequence the TCRbeta CDR3 regions. Sourced from immuneACCESS, this table was stored by TCRdb with only in-frame sequences that have V and J called. A share of the clones is absent; for the studies checked, an unresolved V gene accounts for under half, and the remainder has no known explanation. This sample gives 20,000 to 25,000 clones in total; under 85% of them show up just once. The leading ten clones occupy 9.5% to 15% of the sample. Reading the germline V gene (reference sequence) gives CDR1 PRHDT and CDR2 FYEKMQ. The CDR3 holds 17 amino acids from the cysteine to the phenylalanine. Only the CDR3 DNA stays, 51 bases, in frame from base 1. The V end loses 2 bases and the J end loses 5 bases, and a stretch of 21 bases separates them. Broader findings and caveats from the paper: In partial responders in the 0.1-3.0 mg/kg groups, normalized peripheral clonal expansion was found to be among the lowest, especially among CD8+ T cells. After ivuxolimab, CD8+ T cells had more expanded clones than CD4+ T cells on average. The antigen specificity of the peripheral T cells that underwent clonal expansion was not determined. Low levels of normalized T-cell clonal expansion were also shown by some nonresponding patients. At doses of 0.1 to 3.0 mg/kg, clonal expansion of both CD4+ and CD8+ T cells in blood was seen between baseline and week 6.

The trial excluded patients who had a history of autoimmune disease or were on systemic immunosuppression. Peripheral blood for TCR sequencing was drawn from every dose cohort at baseline, at cycle 4 day 1 and at cycle 7 day 1. Samples came from an open-label, multicenter, first-in-human phase I dose-escalation trial of ivuxolimab. The trial enrolled adults with locally advanced or metastatic head and neck squamous cell, hepatocellular, melanoma or renal cell carcinoma. Before TCR sequencing, CD4+ T cells and CD8+ T cells from peripheral blood were sorted into separate populations. The receptor was derived from an adult with an advanced solid tumor such as melanoma, head and neck, liver or kidney cancer. The specimen comprised CD4+ or CD8+ T cells sorted from blood, sampled in a trial of the OX40 agonist ivuxolimab. The rearranged segments are TRBV13 and TRBJ1-1, and TRBD1 may be the D gene, going by 6 matching bases. DNA sequence: TGTGCCAGCAGCTTAAGCATGGCAGGGGTCACGCTGACTGAAGCTTTCTTT. Translated, it gives CASSLSMAGVTLTEAFF.